Below are 28 T cell receptor beta chains sequenced from a single sample in a study of blood T cell repertoires in COVID-19. Profiled with immunoSEQ multiplex PCR; TCRdb holds only in-frame clones, not every one. The sample holds 200,000 to 250,000 clones, roughly 85% seen once. Sample: peripheral blood. The receptors come from a man aged 50 to 60 who had recovered from COVID-19.

The gene calls are TRBV5-6 and TRBJ2-4; 9 positions agree with TRBD1. Germline-derived CDR1 and CDR2 are SGHDT and YYEEEE. V shed 3 bases and J 5 bases; nucleotides not matched to a gene: 15. This CDR3 has 18 amino acids. The DNA of the CDR3 is TGTGCCAGCAGCTCGCCCCGGGACAGGGTATCTTCGGAAAACATTCAGTACTTC. It translates to CASSSPRDRVSSENIQYF.

The V gene is TRBV28, the J gene TRBJ2-7, with 7 bases aligning to TRBD1. The CDR3 is made up of 13 amino acids. The germline gives CDR1 MDHEN, CDR2 SYDVKM. Germline trimming cut 5 bases from V and 10 bases from J; bases unmatched to any gene: 11. The CDR3 DNA reads TGTGCCAGCAGTCGGGACAGTGTATCCAACCAGTACTTC. Translating gives CASSRDSVSNQYF.

The chain couples TRBV7-9 to TRBJ2-3; no definite D call. The CDR3 contains 14 residues. V lost 5 bases and J 4 bases, leaving 13 bases between the germline ends. Germline-derived CDR1 and CDR2 are SEHNR and FQNEAQ (reference sequence). CDR3 sequence (DNA): TGTGCCAGCAGCCCGCAGTCATTTGCAGATACGCAGTATTTT. It translates to CASSPQSFADTQYF.

In this sample, this clone turned up a few times. The rearrangement joins TRBV18 to TRBJ2-7, with 7 bases aligning to TRBD2. V trimming: 5 bases; J trimming: 3 bases; junction bases outside the gene matches: 13. The CDR3 totals 16 residues. Germline loops: CDR1 KGHSH, CDR2 LQKENI. The DNA of the CDR3 is TGTGCCAGCTCATCCCGACTAAGCGGGACCCTCTACGAGCAGTACTTC. It yields the protein CASSSRLSGTLYEQYF.

The chain employs TRBV3-1 (or the pseudogene TRBV3-2) and TRBJ2-7; 8 bases fit TRBD1. The J segment lost 4 bases and the V segment lost 0 bases, leaving 8 bases of the junction unmatched. Looked up from germline, CDR1 is LGHDT and CDR2 is YNNKEL (reference sequence). This CDR3 has 16 residues. CDR3 loop: CASSQDRTGLRYEQYF. As DNA, the CDR3 is TGTGCCAGCAGCCAAGATCGGACAGGGCTTCGGTACGAGCAGTACTTC.

This chain joins TRBV7-9 and TRBJ2-2; 9 bases are shared with TRBD2. This CDR3 comprises 17 residues. The germline gives CDR1 SEHNR, CDR2 FQNEAQ (reference sequence). The J segment lost 9 bases and the V segment lost 1 base, leaving 12 bases of the junction unmatched. CDR3: CASSLDLVAGATRELFF. CDR3 sequence (DNA): TGTGCCAGCAGCTTAGACTTAGTAGCGGGAGCGACCCGGGAGCTGTTTTTT.

V usage is TRBV6-5 and J usage is TRBJ2-1, with 9 nucleotides matching TRBD2. CDR1 is MNHEY and CDR2 is SVGAGI in the germline V gene. CDR3 size: 14 residues. The V gene end was trimmed by 7 bases and the J gene end by 8 bases; junction bases not matched to a gene: 9. CDR3 sequence: CASKVGGRVDEQFF. The CDR3 nucleotides read TGTGCCAGCAAGGTCGGCGGGAGGGTGGATGAGCAGTTCTTC.

The chain is built from TRBV5-1 and TRBJ1-4; possibly TRBD1 for D (6 bases). Germline V gives CDR1 SGHRS, CDR2 YFSETQ. The CDR3 totals 16 residues. V shed 7 bases and J shed 3 bases, with 19 bases lying between them. Here the CDR3 reads CASRGGGPLSNEKLFF. CDR3 DNA sequence: TGCGCCAGCCGGGGTGGGGGCCCTTTGTCTAATGAAAAACTGTTTTTT.

In its sample, this clone was seen once. This rearrangement joins TRBV7-7 to TRBJ2-3; the match to TRBD1 covers 7 bases. The CDR3 is made up of 14 amino acids. After removal of 5 bases from V and 3 bases from J, the junction contained 5 bases not matched to a gene. CDR1 SSHAT and CDR2 FNYEAQ come from the germline V gene (reference sequence). For the CDR3, the DNA is TGTGCCAGCAGCCTGTCGACAGGGACAGATACGCAGTATTTT. Encoded protein: CASSLSTGTDTQYF.

The genes are TRBV3-1 (or the pseudogene TRBV3-2) and TRBJ2-5; D uncertain. The CDR3 has 16 amino acids. The V end was cut by 3 bases, the J end by 7 bases, with 21 bases between. Germline assignment: CDR1 LGHDT and CDR2 YNNKEL (reference sequence). The CDR3 is CASSHSILGQLGTQYF. Written as DNA, the CDR3 is TGTGCCAGCAGCCATTCCATTCTCGGCCAGCTAGGGACCCAGTACTTC.

This clone was observed a single time. The CDR3: CATSRSRFNEKLFF. In DNA form, the CDR3 reads TGTGCCACCAGCAGGTCCAGGTTTAATGAAAAACTGTTTTTT. The V gene is TRBV15, the J gene TRBJ1-4; no clear D gene. Germline values: CDR1 LNHNV, CDR2 YYDKDF (reference sequence). This CDR3 has 14 amino acids. V lost 3 bases to trimming and J lost 4 bases, with 9 bases between them.

The rearrangement uses TRBV19 and TRBJ2-1, with TRBD2 identical over 7 bases. The CDR3 loop spans 16 amino acids. The trim removed 1 base at V and 2 bases at J, leaving 5 bases unmatched. CDR1 LNHDA and CDR2 SQIVND come from the germline V gene (reference sequence). CDR3 residues: CASSIAGREPYNEQFF. The CDR3 DNA sequence: TGTGCCAGTAGTATAGCTGGGCGGGAGCCCTACAATGAGCAGTTCTTC.

The chain uses TRBV5-4 and TRBJ1-2, with D possibly TRBD1 on 5 matching bases. The V end was cut by 4 bases, the J end by 1 base, with 11 bases between. The CDR3 has 14 amino acids. The germline CDR1 and CDR2 sequences are SGHNT and YYREEE (reference sequence). This CDR3 is CASSPNRNNYGYTF. The CDR3 coding sequence is TGTGCCAGCAGCCCAAACAGGAATAACTATGGCTACACCTTC.

The rearrangement joins TRBV19 to TRBJ1-3; TRBD1 is a possible D gene (5 bases). The V end lost 5 bases, the J end lost 4 bases, and 12 bases lay between the germline ends. Germline V lookup: CDR1 LNHDA, CDR2 SQIVND (reference sequence). This CDR3 is built from 14 residues. CDR3 bases: TGTGCCAGTAGTTCTTGGACAAAAGGAAACACCATATATTTT. It specifies CASSSWTKGNTIYF.

The chain recombines TRBV18 with TRBJ1-1; perhaps TRBD1 as D (6 bases). Between the trimmed V and J ends, which lost 8 bases and 4 bases, there was a span of 14 bases. The length of the CDR3 is 13 residues. Per the germline V gene, CDR1 is KGHSH and CDR2 is LQKENI. CDR3 sequence: CASRERGTTEAFF. CDR3 nucleotide sequence: TGTGCCAGCCGGGAAAGGGGGACCACTGAAGCTTTCTTT.

This chain links TRBV28 with TRBJ1-5; D is possibly TRBD1 (5 bases). This CDR3 is built from 15 residues. V was clipped by 1 base and J by 5 bases, with 12 bases between them. Germline V gene data show CDR1 as MDHEN and CDR2 as SYDVKM. The CDR3: CASSLSGTVDQPQHF. In DNA form, the CDR3 reads TGTGCCAGCAGTTTATCAGGGACTGTCGATCAGCCCCAGCATTTT.

The chain combines TRBV5-1 with TRBJ2-3; D unresolved. With 0 bases removed from V and 2 bases from J, the gap between germline ends came to 7 bases. Germline lookup yields CDR1 SGHRS and CDR2 YFSETQ. The CDR3 consists of 14 residues. Written as DNA, the CDR3 is TGCGCCAGCAGCTTGGGTCAGTACACAGATACGCAGTATTTT. Amino acid sequence: CASSLGQYTDTQYF.

The genes are TRBV2 and TRBJ2-7; D is perhaps TRBD2 (5 bases). Trimming removed 8 bases from V and 7 bases from J, with 15 bases in between. The CDR3 spans 12 residues. CDR1 is SNHLY, CDR2 FYNNEI, per germline. CDR3 in DNA: TGTGCCAGCTTCCGCGGCCGGGAAGAGCAGTACTTC. It yields the protein CASFRGREEQYF. Supplemented by reference TRBV2 and TRBJ2-7, the full variable domain reads EPEVTQTPSHQVTQMGQEVILRCVPISNHLYFYWYRQILGQKVEFLVSFYNNEISEKSEIFDDQFSVERPDGSNFTLKIRSTKLEDSAMYFCASFRGREEQYFGPGTRLTVT.

The gene calls are TRBV30 and TRBJ2-7; possible D gene TRBD2, 5 bases. CDR3 length equals 11 residues. Per the germline V gene, CDR1 is GTSNPN and CDR2 is SVGIG (reference sequence). V lost 7 bases and J 2 bases, leaving 9 bases between the germline ends. The DNA for the CDR3 is TGTGCCTCAGCGGATGCCTACGAGCAGTACTTC. Translated: CASADAYEQYF. Together with reference TRBV30 and TRBJ2-7, the CDR3 gives the full variable domain: SQTIHQWPATLVQPVGSPLSLECTVEGTSNPNLYWYRQAAGRGLQLLFYSVGIGQISSEVPQNLSASRPQDRQFILSSKKLLLSDSGFYLCASADAYEQYFGPGTRLTVT.

The CDR3: CASSEMGLTSYEQYF. CDR3 bases: TGTGCCAGCAGTGAAATGGGACTGACGTCCTACGAGCAGTACTTC. The chain couples TRBV2 to TRBJ2-7; D possibly corresponds to TRBD2 (6 bases). Trimming cost V 2 bases and J 1 base, with 12 bases left between them. The germline V gene has CDR1 SNHLY and CDR2 FYNNEI. The CDR3 loop spans 15 amino acids.

The V call is TRBV10-3, the J call TRBJ2-7; 8 positions agree with TRBD1. V shed 7 bases and J 7 bases; nucleotides not matched to a gene: 12. The CDR3 loop spans 14 amino acids. Germline V gene lookup returns CDR1 ENHRY and CDR2 SYGVKD. The CDR3, as DNA: TGTGCCATCATGTCCGGGACAGGATCGCAGGAGCAGTACTTC. This translates into CAIMSGTGSQEQYF.

The rearrangement joins TRBV20-1 to TRBJ2-7, with 7 bases aligning to TRBD1. There are 11 residues in the CDR3. Germline CDR1 reads DFQATT; CDR2 reads SNEGSKA (reference sequence). J lost 8 bases, V lost 6 bases, and 7 bases had no gene match. CDR3 sequence reads: CSAETGFKQYF. The CDR3 DNA reads as TGCAGTGCGGAGACAGGGTTTAAGCAGTACTTC.

This chain links TRBV6-5 with TRBJ1-2; no definite D call. This CDR3 is built from 15 residues. Looked up from germline, CDR1 is MNHEY and CDR2 is SVGAGI. V was cut by 6 bases and J by 0 bases, with 14 bases left in between. The CDR3 loop is CASSRTEAANYGYTF. The DNA for the CDR3 is TGTGCCAGCAGCCGGACGGAGGCAGCTAACTATGGCTACACCTTC.

The gene calls are TRBV10-3 and TRBJ1-2; D perhaps matches TRBD1 (6 bases). V lost 3 bases, J lost 4 bases, and 21 bases lay in between. Germline loops: CDR1 ENHRY, CDR2 SYGVKD. The CDR3 contains 17 residues. CDR3 nucleotides: TGTGCCATCAGTGACCCTTCGAGCAGGGGACCCATCTATGGCTACACCTTC. Residues: CAISDPSSRGPIYGYTF.

The chain couples TRBV6-4 to TRBJ2-1; 9 nucleotides match TRBD1. Germline V gives CDR1 MRHNA, CDR2 SNTAGT. This CDR3 comprises 15 residues. V gave up 5 bases and J gave up 0 bases; unmatched junction bases: 2. The CDR3 here is CASSSDRGSYNEQFF. CDR3 coding DNA: TGTGCCAGCAGTTCGGACAGGGGCTCCTACAATGAGCAGTTCTTC.

The J gene is TRBJ2-3, the V gene TRBV18, with 10 bases lining up with TRBD1. There are 19 residues in the CDR3. Germline CDR1 and CDR2: KGHSH and LQKENI. J gave up 0 bases and V 0 bases, and 9 bases lay outside the gene matches. The CDR3 protein is CASSPPRTGGFTSTDTQYF. The DNA of the CDR3 is TGTGCCAGCTCACCACCCCGGACAGGGGGGTTCACTAGCACAGATACGCAGTATTTT.

The chain uses TRBV3-1 (or the pseudogene TRBV3-2) and TRBJ2-1; 8 positions agree with TRBD2. CDR1 is LGHDT and CDR2 is YNNKEL in the germline V gene (reference sequence). The CDR3 is 14 amino acids. With 1 base clipped from V and 12 bases from J, the junction kept 8 bases outside the gene matches. The CDR3 sequence: CASSQGTSQLGQFF. The CDR3 DNA follows: TGTGCCAGCAGCCAAGGGACTAGCCAATTAGGGCAGTTCTTC.

This clone was counted once. CDR3 in amino acids: CASSIGSGFDTQYF. The DNA of the CDR3 is TGTGCCAGTAGTATTGGTAGCGGGTTTGATACGCAGTATTTT. The J gene is TRBJ2-3, the V gene TRBV19, with 7 bases aligning to TRBD2. The CDR3 extends over 14 amino acids. Germline CDR1 LNHDA, CDR2 SQIVND (reference sequence). J gave up 6 bases and V 3 bases, and 6 bases lay outside the gene matches.